What follows is one TCR beta chain and its context. The antigen is unknown. This entry is derived from a study of T cell clonotyping in hematopoietic cell transplantation. General study points: After transplant, recipient diversity fell while pathologically expanded clonotypes grew through day 180. CD4 and CD8 repertoire contributions could not be separated without sorting. Graft donor and pretransplant recipient Inverse Simpson Index values predicted broader posttransplant TCR diversity.

The V end lost 5 bases, the J end lost 9 bases, and 16 bases lay between the germline ends. The CDR3 contains 14 residues. Germline CDR1 SNHLY, CDR2 FYNNEI. Measured with immunoSEQ multiplex PCR; TCRdb has only the in-frame clones, and not every one. Of roughly 40,000 clones in the sample, around 96% were seen once. Sequencing was performed on peripheral blood mononuclear cells. This TCR came from a man aged 25 to 40 in good health. Some clones in this sample may be carry-over from other donors' samples. The genes are TRBV2 and TRBJ1-4; D remains unclear. CDR3 sequence: CASSPRLGGQKLFF. The DNA of the CDR3 is TGTGCCAGCAGTCCCCGTTTGGGAGGGCAAAAACTGTTTTTT. Looking up the rest from reference TRBV2 and TRBJ1-4 gives the full variable domain: EPEVTQTPSHQVTQMGQEVILRCVPISNHLYFYWYRQILGQKVEFLVSFYNNEISEKSEIFDDQFSVERPDGSNFTLKIRSTKLEDSAMYFCASSPRLGGQKLFFGSGTQLSVL.